The entry that follows covers one T cell receptor beta chain sequence. There is no known antigen for this receptor. Base qualities are not recorded, but no much larger clone differs from it by a single base. What the time point label conveys for this sample: about 28 days (+/-7) after the second vaccine dose. Because spike-specific TCR depth and breadth did not differ between the two schedules, AZD1222 recipients who got a second dose at roughly 4 weeks were pooled with those who got a second dose at roughly 12 weeks. Samples from vaccinated people were obtained from the UK trials COV001 and COV002, which included a single-blind randomized controlled phase 2/3 trial of AZD1222 (ChAdOx1 nCoV-19) in healthy adults. For TCRbeta chain sequencing, PBMC samples were collected from trial participants at day 0 and at day 28 after the second dose. The data originate from a study of T cell responses to AZD1222 COVID-19 vaccine (dated by TCRdb to the early 2020s). For the study in its entirety: A total of around 240 trial participants underwent TCR sequencing, of whom about 200 had received two doses of AZD1222 and around 25 had received two doses of the MenACWY control vaccine. Trial participants were enrolled by age into subgroups of 18-55, 56-69 and 70-plus years, and roughly 160, 29 and 62 TCR-sequenced participants, respectively, were included in these subgroups. The study at large found these results: Because no day 14 peak-response samples were available, repertoires were characterized only after the peak T cell response. Only five to seven AZD1222 recipients were SARS-CoV-2 seropositive at baseline, limiting conclusions about previously exposed vaccinees. The vaccine-associated CD4 TCRs covered the entire spike protein, and the dominant responses fell in regions 160-218 and 743-854. Nearly half of unique spike-specific TCRs reportedly recognized epitopes outside regions mutated in the B.1.351 and B.1.1.7 variants. In the small 56-69-year group, the increase in depth fell short of significance, most likely because of low power. After two AZD1222 doses, spike-specific TCR breadth and depth were significantly higher than at day 0 and than in MenACWY recipients. Most participants were white British and females outnumbered males, and the authors suggested that clonal diversity may have been underestimated.

The CDR3 regions of human TCRbeta chains were analyzed by immunosequencing. In the paper's pipeline: TCRs in the repertoires were compared against a reference library of SARS-CoV-2-specific TCRs that had been generated with the MIRA antigen-specificity platform. Breadth was defined as the fraction of unique TCRs that were SARS-CoV-2-associated, and depth was defined as the fraction of total T cells that were SARS-CoV-2-associated. Using the MIRA data, each spike-specific TCR was mapped to the spike region that the TCR reacts to and placed in a CD4 or CD8 class. Log10-transformed breadth and depth values were compared by one-way ANOVA with Sidak's multiple comparisons tests. In its TCRdb copy, this immuneACCESS table keeps in-frame sequences only and misses some clones. Where compared with another copy, unresolved V genes explain less than half of these, and the others have no known cause. Clone size and V and J calls were adopted from that table, with D and trimming inferred from the DNA. Counted in this sample were roughly 150,000 clones; 80% to 95% of them appeared once. The top ten clones comprise 5% to 6.5% of the sample.

The germline V gene sets CDR1 to WSHSY and CDR2 to SAAADI. Its CDR3 holds 17 amino acids, cysteine through phenylalanine. CDR3 DNA only is kept here, 51 bases in frame from base 1. Trimming accounts for 7 bases at V and 2 bases at J, while the number of junction bases matched to no gene is 15. This specimen was peripheral blood, taken 28 days after the second AZD1222 dose. The chain employs TRBV10-2 and TRBJ2-5, with 8 bases in between that match TRBD1. This clonotype was sampled from an adult who received the AZD1222 COVID-19 vaccine. This receptor has the CDR3 CASMGGVGRTGQETQYF. The DNA sequence is TGCGCCAGCATGGGCGGTGTAGGTAGGACAGGGCAAGAGACCCAGTACTTC.